This T cell receptor beta chain was obtained from a study of blood T cells in healthy people across ages. Ten or more counts support this clonotype. With a J-beta primer mix and a sample-barcoded 5' primer, a second PCR ran about 6 to 11 cycles. MiXCR, applied by TCRdb to the 5' RACE reads, yields one record per CDR3 protein. The repertoire holds 650,000 to 700,000 distinct CDR3 sequences, with roughly 32% as singletons. PBMCs were isolated at a quantity of at least 6 million per sample. The CDR3 extends over 13 amino acids. Germline CDR1 reads SGHDT; CDR2 reads YYEEEE. Between the trimmed V and J ends, which lost 1 base and 5 bases, there was a span of 7 bases.

The genes are TRBV5-6 and TRBJ2-1; D is undetermined. The clonotype comes from a woman aged 80 or over in good health. The specimen sequenced was blood. CDR3 amino acids: CASSLTTNNEQFF. The CDR3 DNA reads as TGTGCCAGCAGCTTGACGACCAACAATGAGCAGTTCTTC.